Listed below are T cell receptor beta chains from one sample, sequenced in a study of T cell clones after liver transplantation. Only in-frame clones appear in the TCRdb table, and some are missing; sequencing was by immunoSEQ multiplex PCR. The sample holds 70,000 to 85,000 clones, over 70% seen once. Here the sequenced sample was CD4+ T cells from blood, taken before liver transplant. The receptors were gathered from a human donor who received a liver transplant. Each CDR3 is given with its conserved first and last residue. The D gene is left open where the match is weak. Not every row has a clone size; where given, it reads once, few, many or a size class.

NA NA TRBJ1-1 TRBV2 CASSAGEWGTEAFF TGTGCCAGCAGTGCAGGGGAGTGGGGCACTGAAGCTTTCTTT
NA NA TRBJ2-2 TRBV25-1 CASSELGRANTGELFF TGTGCCAGCAGTGAATTGGGCAGGGCGAACACCGGGGAGCTGTTTTTT
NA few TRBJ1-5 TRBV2 CASSVEHSNQPQHF TGTGCCAGCAGTGTGGAGCATAGCAATCAGCCCCAGCATTTT
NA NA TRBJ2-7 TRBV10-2 CASGPGAGVPEQYF TGCGCCAGCGGGCCGGGGGCGGGAGTGCCCGAGCAGTACTTC
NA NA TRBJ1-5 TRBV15 CATSRGRGFNQPQHF TGTGCCACCAGCAGGGGGAGGGGTTTTAATCAGCCCCAGCATTTT
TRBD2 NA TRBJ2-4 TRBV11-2 CASSSGLAGGRSKNIQYF TGTGCCAGCAGCTCGGGACTAGCGGGAGGCCGGTCCAAAAACATTCAGTACTTC
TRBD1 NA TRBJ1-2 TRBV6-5 CASSYGTEGYGYTF TGTGCCAGCAGTTATGGGACAGAAGGCTATGGCTACACCTTC
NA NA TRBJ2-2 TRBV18 CASSAGQSNTGELFF TGTGCCAGCTCCGCGGGACAGTCGAACACCGGGGAGCTGTTTTTT
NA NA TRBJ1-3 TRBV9 CASSNPSSGNTIYF TGTGCCAGCAGCAACCCAAGCTCTGGAAACACCATATATTTT
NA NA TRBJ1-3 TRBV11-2 CASSFQRDSGNTIYF TGTGCCAGCAGCTTCCAACGGGACTCTGGAAACACCATATATTTT
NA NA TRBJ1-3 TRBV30 CAWSVKGGNTIYF TGTGCCTGGAGTGTAAAGGGTGGAAACACCATATATTTT
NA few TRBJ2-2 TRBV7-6 CASSPQGQATGELFF TGTGCCAGCAGCCCCCAGGGACAAGCTACCGGGGAGCTGTTTTTT
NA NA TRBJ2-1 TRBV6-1 CASSATNYEQFF TGTGCCAGCAGTGCGACTAATTATGAGCAGTTCTTC